Shown below are 3 T cell receptor beta chains from a single sample sequenced in a study of T cells in Graves' hyperthyroidism and ophthalmopathy. The CDR3 regions of TCR beta were amplified from RNA transcripts. TCR CDR3 underwent first-round RT-PCR with the HTBI primer set. TCRdb ran MiXCR on the multiplex PCR reads and lists one entry per CDR3 protein. The data hold some 580,000 distinct CDR3 sequences, with about 16% observed a single time. Sequencing was carried out using blood. The origin of the receptors is a woman in her 40s with Graves' ophthalmopathy.

This clonotype was recorded a few times. The chain couples TRBV9 to TRBJ2-3; D not certain. The length of the CDR3 is 15 residues. In germline, CDR1 is SGDLS, CDR2 YYNGEE. V was trimmed by 0 bases and J by 2 bases, leaving 10 bases between them. CDR3 sequence reads: CASSVGGSNTDTQYF. CDR3 DNA: TGTGCCAGCAGCGTAGGAGGTTCAAACACAGATACGCAGTATTTT.

The table lists this clonotype with a few counts. The chain has TRBV29-1 and TRBJ1-2; the D gene is possibly TRBD1 (5 bases). V lost 8 bases and J 8 bases, leaving 15 bases between the germline ends. The CDR3 is made up of 11 amino acids. Germline V gene lookup returns CDR1 SQVTM and CDR2 ANQGSEA. Here the CDR3 reads CSHDSSGGYTF. DNA of the CDR3: TGCAGCCACGACAGCTCTGGAGGCTACACCTTC.

This clonotype was seen at least ten times. This chain connects TRBV20-1 to TRBJ2-1, with TRBD2 matching 15 bases. Germline trimming cut 6 bases from V and 0 bases from J; bases unmatched to any gene: 3. Germline CDR1 reads DFQATT; CDR2 reads SNEGSKA (reference sequence). There are 16 residues in the CDR3. This CDR3 reads CSAGTSGRSSYNEQFF. The CDR3 region has the DNA TGCAGTGCAGGGACTAGCGGGAGGAGCTCCTACAATGAGCAGTTCTTC.